One sample yielded the 7 T cell receptor beta chains listed below, sequenced in a study of identical twins. TCRdb redid the calling of the 5' RACE reads with MiXCR, one entry per CDR3 protein. The sample has approximately 470,000 distinct CDR3 sequences, 14% seen once. This same sample was also taken into another study, of yellow fever vaccine responses in identical twins.

Material for sequencing was CD4+ T cells sorted from blood. The receptors derive from a young woman in good health.

This chain uses TRBV18 with TRBJ2-7; TRBD1 might be the D (5 bases). The CDR3 has 15 amino acids. Trimming cost V 0 bases and J 4 bases, with 13 bases left between them. Germline-derived CDR1 and CDR2 are KGHSH and LQKENI. CDR3 sequence (DNA): TGTGCCAGCTCACCACCGGGCAGGGATGGGTACGAGCAGTACTTC. Translation: CASSPPGRDGYEQYF.

The chain has TRBV6-1 and TRBJ2-2, with no clear D. V dropped 6 bases and J dropped 1 base, with 9 bases sitting between them. Germline CDR1 and CDR2: MNHNS and SASEGT. The CDR3 runs 14 residues. The CDR3 sequence: CASRLTRNTGELFF. The CDR3, as DNA: TGTGCCAGCAGACTAACACGGAACACCGGGGAGCTGTTTTTT.

This clonotype was seen a few times. The CDR3 sequence: CSARGPHGGGETQYF. As DNA, the CDR3 is TGCAGTGCTAGAGGACCTCATGGGGGCGGGGAGACCCAGTACTTC. V gene TRBV20-1 combines with J gene TRBJ2-5; the D gene is possibly TRBD1 (6 bases). Germline CDR1 and CDR2: DFQATT and SNEGSKA (reference sequence). V gave up 1 base and J gave up 5 bases, with 17 bases separating them. The CDR3 contains 15 residues.

The V and J genes are TRBV20-1 and TRBJ2-3; possible D gene TRBD2, 6 bases. The CDR3 totals 15 residues. Germline-derived CDR1 and CDR2 are DFQATT and SNEGSKA (reference sequence). V was shortened by 0 bases and J by 0 bases, with 10 bases between the two germline ends. CDR3: CSARDLRESTDTQYF. The DNA of the CDR3 is TGCAGTGCTAGAGATTTGCGGGAAAGCACAGATACGCAGTATTTT.

This clonotype was seen a few times. The J gene is TRBJ2-1, the V gene TRBV28, with TRBD2 matching over 10 bases. The V gene end was trimmed by 8 bases and the J gene end by 1 base; junction bases not matched to a gene: 11. The germline CDR1 and CDR2 sequences are MDHEN and SYDVKM. CDR3 size: 17 residues. The CDR3 sequence: CASYDLAGVGSYNEQFF. The CDR3 DNA sequence: TGTGCCAGCTACGACCTAGCGGGAGTAGGGTCCTACAATGAGCAGTTCTTC.

This clonotype showed up just a few times. The rearrangement links TRBV12-3 or TRBV12-4 to TRBJ1-6; 10 bases are shared with TRBD1. This CDR3 has 15 residues. V lost 6 bases and J lost 7; bases outside the gene matches: 6. CDR3 protein: CASSFGQGENSPLHF. The CDR3 DNA reads as TGTGCCAGCAGCTTCGGACAGGGGGAAAATTCACCCCTCCACTTT.

This chain connects TRBV25-1 to TRBJ2-1; perhaps TRBD2 as D (5 bases). CDR1 is MGHDK and CDR2 is SYGVNS in the germline V gene. Trimming took off 10 bases at V and 4 bases at J, with 14 bases between the two ends. CDR3 length: 13 residues. The CDR3: CATSEERYNEQFF. CDR3 in DNA: TGTGCCACCTCGGAGGAGCGGTACAATGAGCAGTTCTTC.